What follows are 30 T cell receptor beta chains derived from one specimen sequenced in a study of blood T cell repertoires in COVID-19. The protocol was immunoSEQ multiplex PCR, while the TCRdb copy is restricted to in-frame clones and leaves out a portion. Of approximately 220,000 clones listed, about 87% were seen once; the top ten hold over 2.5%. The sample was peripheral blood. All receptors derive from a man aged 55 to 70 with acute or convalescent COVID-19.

The CDR3 region is CASSTGQGSVAIYF. The CDR3 DNA sequence: TGTGCCAGCAGCACGGGACAGGGGAGTGTCGCCATATATTTT. The V call is TRBV3-1 (or the pseudogene TRBV3-2), the J call TRBJ1-3, with TRBD1 matching over 10 bases. V trimming: 5 bases; J trimming: 11 bases; junction bases outside the gene matches: 9. The CDR3 runs 14 residues. The germline gives CDR1 LGHDT, CDR2 YNNKEL (reference sequence).

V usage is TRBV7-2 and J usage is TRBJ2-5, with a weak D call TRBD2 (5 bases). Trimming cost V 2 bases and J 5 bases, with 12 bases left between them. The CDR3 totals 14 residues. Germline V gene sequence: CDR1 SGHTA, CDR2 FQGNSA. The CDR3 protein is CASSLPSGAETQYF. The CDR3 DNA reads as TGTGCCAGCAGCTTACCCAGCGGCGCGGAGACCCAGTACTTC.

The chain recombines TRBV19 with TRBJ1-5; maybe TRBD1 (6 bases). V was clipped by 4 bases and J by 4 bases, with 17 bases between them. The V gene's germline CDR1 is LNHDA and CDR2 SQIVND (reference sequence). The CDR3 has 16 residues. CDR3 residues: CASSTSRQGWNQPQHF. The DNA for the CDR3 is TGTGCCAGTAGTACCTCCCGGCAGGGGTGGAATCAGCCCCAGCATTTT.

For the CDR3, the DNA is TGTGCCAGCAGCCAAGAATTAGGACTTAATGAAAAACTGTTTTTT. Translated: CASSQELGLNEKLFF. The chain has TRBV14 and TRBJ1-4; D is unresolved. The CDR3 consists of 15 residues. V lost 0 bases, J lost 4 bases, and 9 bases lay in between. The germline V gene has CDR1 SGHDN and CDR2 FVKESK.

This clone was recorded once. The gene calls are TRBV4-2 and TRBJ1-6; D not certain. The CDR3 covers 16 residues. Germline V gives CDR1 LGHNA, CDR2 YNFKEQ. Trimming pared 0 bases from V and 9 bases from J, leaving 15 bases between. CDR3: CASSQDRRARGSPLHF. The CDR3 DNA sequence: TGTGCCAGCAGCCAAGATCGGAGGGCGCGGGGTTCACCCCTCCACTTT.

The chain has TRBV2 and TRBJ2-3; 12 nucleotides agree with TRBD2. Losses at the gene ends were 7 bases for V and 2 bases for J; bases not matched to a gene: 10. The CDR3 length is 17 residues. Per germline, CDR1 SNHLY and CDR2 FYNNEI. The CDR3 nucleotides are TGTGCCAGCATTTGGTCGAGGACTAGCGGGGACACAGATACGCAGTATTTT. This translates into CASIWSRTSGDTDTQYF.

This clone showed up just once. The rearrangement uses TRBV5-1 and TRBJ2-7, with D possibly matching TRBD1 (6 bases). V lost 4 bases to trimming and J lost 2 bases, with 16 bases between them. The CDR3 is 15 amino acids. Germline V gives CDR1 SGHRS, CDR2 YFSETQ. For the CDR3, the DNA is TGCGCCAGCAGCCTGTCCCAGGGGCGAACCTACGAGCAGTACTTC. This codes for CASSLSQGRTYEQYF.

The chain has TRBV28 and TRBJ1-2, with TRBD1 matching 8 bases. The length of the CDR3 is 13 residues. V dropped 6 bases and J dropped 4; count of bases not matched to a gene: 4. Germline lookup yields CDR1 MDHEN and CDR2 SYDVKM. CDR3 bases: TGTGCCAGCAGGACGACAGGGGCCTATGGCTACACCTTC. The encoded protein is CASRTTGAYGYTF.

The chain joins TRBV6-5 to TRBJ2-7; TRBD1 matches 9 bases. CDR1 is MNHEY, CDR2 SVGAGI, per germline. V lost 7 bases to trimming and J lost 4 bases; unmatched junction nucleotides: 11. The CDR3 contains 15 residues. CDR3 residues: CASTKGTGGVYEQYF. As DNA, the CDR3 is TGTGCCAGCACTAAAGGAACAGGGGGCGTATACGAGCAGTACTTC.

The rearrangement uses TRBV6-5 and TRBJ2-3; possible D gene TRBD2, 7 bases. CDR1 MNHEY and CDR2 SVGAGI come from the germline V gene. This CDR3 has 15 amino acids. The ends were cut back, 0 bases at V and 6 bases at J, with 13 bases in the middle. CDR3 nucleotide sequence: TGTGCCAGCAGTTACTCCGGGGGGCATTCGGATACGCAGTATTTT. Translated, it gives CASSYSGGHSDTQYF.

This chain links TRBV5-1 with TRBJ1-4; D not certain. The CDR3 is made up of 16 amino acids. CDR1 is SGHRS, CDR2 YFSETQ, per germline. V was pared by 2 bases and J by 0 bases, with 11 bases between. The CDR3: CASSLYISATNEKLFF. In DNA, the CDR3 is TGCGCCAGCAGCTTATATATCAGTGCAACTAATGAAAAACTGTTTTTT. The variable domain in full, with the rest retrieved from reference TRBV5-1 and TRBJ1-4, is KAGVTQTPRYLIKTRGQQVTLSCSPISGHRSVSWYQQTPGQGLQFLFEYFSETQRNKGNFPGRFSGRQFSNSRSEMNVSTLELGDSALYLCASSLYISATNEKLFFGSGTQLSVL.

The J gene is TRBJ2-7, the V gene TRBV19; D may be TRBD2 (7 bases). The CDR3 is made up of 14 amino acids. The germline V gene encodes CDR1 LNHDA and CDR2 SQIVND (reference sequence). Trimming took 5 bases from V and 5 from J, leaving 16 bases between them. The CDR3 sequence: CASSPRRGGHEQYF. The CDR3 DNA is TGTGCCAGTAGTCCCCGGAGGGGGGGCCACGAGCAGTACTTC.

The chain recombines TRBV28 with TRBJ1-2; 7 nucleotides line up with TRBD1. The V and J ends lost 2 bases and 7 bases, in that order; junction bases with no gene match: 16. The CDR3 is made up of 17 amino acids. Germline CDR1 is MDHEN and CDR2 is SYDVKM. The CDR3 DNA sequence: TGTGCCAGCAGTTTACTCAAGGGGACAGAGCTGGCCTCTGGCTACACCTTC. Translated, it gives CASSLLKGTELASGYTF.

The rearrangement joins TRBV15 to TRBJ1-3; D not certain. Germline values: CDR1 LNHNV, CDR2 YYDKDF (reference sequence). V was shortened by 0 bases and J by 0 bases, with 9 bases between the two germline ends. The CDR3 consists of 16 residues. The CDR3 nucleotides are TGTGCCACCAGCAGAGATCGCGGGGTCTCTGGAAACACCATATATTTT. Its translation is CATSRDRGVSGNTIYF.

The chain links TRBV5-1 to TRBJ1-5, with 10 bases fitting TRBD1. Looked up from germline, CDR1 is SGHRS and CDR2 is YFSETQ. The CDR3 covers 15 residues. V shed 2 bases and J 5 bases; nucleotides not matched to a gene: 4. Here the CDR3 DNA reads TGCGCCAGCAGCTTCGAGGGACAGGGGTATCAGCCCCAGCATTTT. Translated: CASSFEGQGYQPQHF.

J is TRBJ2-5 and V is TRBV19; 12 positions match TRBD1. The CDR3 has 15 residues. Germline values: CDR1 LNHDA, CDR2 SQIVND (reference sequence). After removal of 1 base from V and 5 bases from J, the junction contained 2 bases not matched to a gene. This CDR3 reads CASSIGDRGQETQYF. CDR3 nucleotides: TGTGCCAGTAGTATAGGGGACAGGGGGCAGGAGACCCAGTACTTC.

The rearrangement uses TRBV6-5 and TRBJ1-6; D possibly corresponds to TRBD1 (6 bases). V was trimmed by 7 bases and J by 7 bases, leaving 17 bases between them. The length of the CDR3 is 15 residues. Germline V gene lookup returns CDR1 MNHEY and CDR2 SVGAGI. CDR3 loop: CASTLTRGGNSPLHF. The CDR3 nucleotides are TGTGCCAGCACCCTAACCCGCGGGGGCAATTCACCCCTCCACTTT.

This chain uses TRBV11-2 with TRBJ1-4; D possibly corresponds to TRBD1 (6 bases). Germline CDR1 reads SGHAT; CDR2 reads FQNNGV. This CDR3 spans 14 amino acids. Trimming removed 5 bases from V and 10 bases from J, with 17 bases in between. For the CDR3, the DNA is TGTGCCAGCAGCCCCATGACAGGTTCGGGAAAACTGTTTTTT. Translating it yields CASSPMTGSGKLFF.

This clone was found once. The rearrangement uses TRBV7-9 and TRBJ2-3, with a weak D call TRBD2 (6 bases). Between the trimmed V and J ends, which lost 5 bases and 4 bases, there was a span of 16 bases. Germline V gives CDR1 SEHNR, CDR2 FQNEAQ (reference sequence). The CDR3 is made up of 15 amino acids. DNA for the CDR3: TGTGCCAGCAGCCCATCTAGGATAGCGGCAGATACGCAGTATTTT. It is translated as CASSPSRIAADTQYF.

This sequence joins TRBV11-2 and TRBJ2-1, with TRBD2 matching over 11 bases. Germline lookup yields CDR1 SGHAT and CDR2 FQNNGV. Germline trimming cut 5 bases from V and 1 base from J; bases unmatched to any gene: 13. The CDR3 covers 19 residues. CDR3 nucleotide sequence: TGTGCCAGCAGCCCACGACTAGCGGGGCGAAAAGCGTCCTACAATGAGCAGTTCTTC. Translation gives CASSPRLAGRKASYNEQFF.

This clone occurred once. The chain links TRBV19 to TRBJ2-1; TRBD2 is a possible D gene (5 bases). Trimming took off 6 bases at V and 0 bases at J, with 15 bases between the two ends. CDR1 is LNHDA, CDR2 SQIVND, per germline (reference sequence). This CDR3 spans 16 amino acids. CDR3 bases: TGTGCCAGTAGATCACGGGGATCTAGCTCCTACAATGAGCAGTTCTTC. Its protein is CASRSRGSSSYNEQFF.

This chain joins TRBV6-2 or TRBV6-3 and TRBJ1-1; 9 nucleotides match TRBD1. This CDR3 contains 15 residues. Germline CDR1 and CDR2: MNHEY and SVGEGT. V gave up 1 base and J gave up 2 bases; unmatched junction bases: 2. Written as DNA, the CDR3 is TGTGCCAGCAGTTACTGGGGACAGGGTAACACTGAAGCTTTCTTT. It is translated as CASSYWGQGNTEAFF.

CDR3 residues: CASRTGTSDEQYF. The DNA for the CDR3 is TGTGCCAGCCGGACGGGAACGAGCGACGAGCAGTACTTC. The V call is TRBV5-4, the J call TRBJ2-7, with D possibly TRBD2 on 5 matching bases. Trimming took 7 bases from V and 5 from J, leaving 16 bases between them. Germline V gene sequence: CDR1 SGHNT, CDR2 YYREEE (reference sequence). The CDR3 totals 13 residues.

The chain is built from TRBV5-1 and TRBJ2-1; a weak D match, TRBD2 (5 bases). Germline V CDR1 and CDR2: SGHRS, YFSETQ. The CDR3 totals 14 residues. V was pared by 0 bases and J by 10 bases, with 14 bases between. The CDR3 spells CASSLVLREGEQFF. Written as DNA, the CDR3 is TGCGCCAGCAGCTTGGTGCTACGAGAGGGCGAGCAGTTCTTC.

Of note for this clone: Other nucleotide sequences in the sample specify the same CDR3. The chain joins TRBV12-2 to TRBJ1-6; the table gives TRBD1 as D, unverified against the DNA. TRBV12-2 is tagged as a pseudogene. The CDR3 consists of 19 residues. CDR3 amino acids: CASRARQGAAATYNSPLHF. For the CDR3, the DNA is TGTGCAAGTCGCGCTAGACAGGGGGCGGCGGCCACCTATAATTCACCCCTCCACTTT.

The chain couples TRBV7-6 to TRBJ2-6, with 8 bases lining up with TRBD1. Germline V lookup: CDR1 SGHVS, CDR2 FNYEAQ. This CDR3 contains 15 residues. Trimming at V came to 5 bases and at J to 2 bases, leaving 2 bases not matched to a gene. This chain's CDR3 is CASSKTGAGANVLTF. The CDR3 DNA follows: TGTGCCAGCAGCAAGACAGGGGCTGGGGCCAACGTCCTGACTTTC.

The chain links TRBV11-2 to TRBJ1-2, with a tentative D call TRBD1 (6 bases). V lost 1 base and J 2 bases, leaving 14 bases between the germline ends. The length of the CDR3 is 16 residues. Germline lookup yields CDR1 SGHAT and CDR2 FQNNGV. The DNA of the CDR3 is TGTGCCAGCAGCTTAGTCCTCGGCAGGGGCAACTATGGCTACACCTTC. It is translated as CASSLVLGRGNYGYTF.

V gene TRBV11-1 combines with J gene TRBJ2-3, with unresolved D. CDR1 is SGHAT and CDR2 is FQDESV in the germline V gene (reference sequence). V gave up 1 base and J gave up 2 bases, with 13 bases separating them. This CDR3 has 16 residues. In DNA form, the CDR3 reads TGTGCCAGCAGCTTAGGACGGGTAGGCCCCACAGATACGCAGTATTTT. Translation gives CASSLGRVGPTDTQYF.

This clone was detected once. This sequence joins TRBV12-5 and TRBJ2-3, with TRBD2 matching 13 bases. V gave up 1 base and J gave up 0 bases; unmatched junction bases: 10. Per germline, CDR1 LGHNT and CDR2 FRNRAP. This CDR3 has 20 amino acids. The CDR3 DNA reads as TGTGCTAGTGGTTTGGACGTACTAGCGGGGGGGCCCTTTAGCACAGATACGCAGTATTTT. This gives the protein CASGLDVLAGGPFSTDTQYF.

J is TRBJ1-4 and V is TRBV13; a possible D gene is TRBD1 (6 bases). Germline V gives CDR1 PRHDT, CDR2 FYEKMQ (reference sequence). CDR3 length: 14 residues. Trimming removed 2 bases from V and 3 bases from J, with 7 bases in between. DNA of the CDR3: TGTGCCAGCAGCTTACGGACAGCTAATGAAAAACTGTTTTTT. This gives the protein CASSLRTANEKLFF.